These T cell receptor beta chains were read from a single sample in a study of T cells in Graves' hyperthyroidism and ophthalmopathy. TCRdb independently ran MiXCR on the multiplex PCR reads; one entry per CDR3 protein. The table shows roughly 260,000 distinct CDR3 sequences, with 13% to 15% occurring only once. The specimen sequenced was blood. The receptors were sampled from a middle-aged woman with Graves' hyperthyroidism that later progressed to Graves' ophthalmopathy. The CDR3 runs from the conserved cysteine through the conserved F or W. Fields, in order: J gene, V gene, CDR3 protein.

TRBJ1-3 TRBV2 CASSVQSSSGNTIYF
TRBJ2-5 TRBV20-1 CSVPGPQGETQYF
TRBJ2-2 TRBV12-3/TRBV12-4 CASRPGTPLNTGELFF
TRBJ1-2 TRBV30 CAWSRGGEAYGYTF
TRBJ2-2 TRBV11-2 CASSSWDRATGELFF
TRBJ1-6 TRBV6-1 CASSRGLNSPLHF
TRBJ2-3 TRBV28 CASRLPPDTQYF
TRBJ2-1 TRBV20-1 CSARRLAGPSNEQFF
TRBJ2-1 TRBV28 CASSLVYGRKNEQFF
TRBJ2-2 TRBV7-9 CASSPHRRSLSGELFF
TRBJ1-5 TRBV20-1 CSAPVLNQPQHF
TRBJ1-2 TRBV20-1 CSARNPGRDYGYTF
TRBJ1-5 TRBV6-1 CASSDSSGNGKPQHF
TRBJ2-1 TRBV11-2 CASSLVAGGQYNEQFF
TRBJ2-7 TRBV28 CASSPGPTGNEQYF
TRBJ1-1 TRBV20-1 CSTPRGDVWNTEAFF
TRBJ2-2 TRBV5-6 CASSLRRTGRITGELFF
TRBJ2-3 TRBV9 CASSVRGVGSTDTQYF
TRBJ1-5 TRBV12-3/TRBV12-4 CASSPRGQPQHF
TRBJ2-3 TRBV3-1 CASTSSEGYGTQYF
TRBJ2-5 TRBV2 CASSEWGPGETQYF
TRBJ2-7 TRBV11-2 CASRRLAGSPGEQYF
TRBJ2-5 TRBV2 CASRVTGETQYF
TRBJ2-1 TRBV18 CASSLGHPRDLYNEQFF
TRBJ2-5 TRBV28 CASSFSSVWAQYF
TRBJ2-1 TRBV4-1 CASSQGVRAGYNEQFF
TRBJ2-7 TRBV12-3/TRBV12-4 CASSLVGLAGDEQYF
TRBJ1-1 TRBV5-4 CASSHQVSSGTEAFF
TRBJ2-1 TRBV12-3/TRBV12-4 CASSLTLAAGNEQFF
TRBJ1-1 TRBV7-2 CASSSLPSVPAFF
TRBJ1-2 TRBV5-6 CASSSKVAYGYTF
TRBJ2-7 TRBV7-9 CASSLPNREQYF
TRBJ2-2 TRBV10-3 CATRSGAVANTGELFF
TRBJ2-7 TRBV19 CASSAGTGYSYEQYF
TRBJ2-2 TRBV10-1 CASGWNTGELFF
TRBJ2-5 TRBV11-2 CASSLGTILQYF
TRBJ2-3 TRBV11-2 CASSLGLAGTGDTQDF
TRBJ2-3 TRBV6-1 CASSARHLTDTQYF
TRBJ2-5 TRBV5-1 CASSRWTSGRTQETQYF
TRBJ2-4 TRBV5-6 CASSSGTPGYIQYF
TRBJ1-5 TRBV27 CASSSGQENQPQHF
TRBJ2-1 TRBV28 CASSSPTGRANEQFF
TRBJ1-5 TRBV20-1 CSARDRRTAVQPQHF
TRBJ2-3 TRBV28 CASSIGLGMADTQYF
TRBJ2-3 TRBV27 CASGWGKLPWDANTQYF
TRBJ2-7 TRBV12-3/TRBV12-4 CASSFTPDYEQYF
TRBJ2-1 TRBV24-1 CATSDPSRNSYNEQFF
TRBJ2-3 TRBV5-1 CASSPGASGASTDTQYF
TRBJ1-5 TRBV6-1 CASSGTGVQPQHF